Presented here are 27 T cell receptor beta chains from one specimen sequenced in a study of CD8+ T cells in alopecia areata. Following RNA extraction, reverse transcription yielded cDNA that acted as the sequencing template. Sequencing was performed with immunoSEQ multiplex PCR; in TCRdb, only in-frame clones are kept and a portion is missing. Of 200,000 or so clones in the sample, nearly 60% were seen once. The treatment was: oral pan-JAK inhibitor, 5-10 mg twice daily. The sample was CD4+ T cells sorted from blood, taken at week 24, from a patient treated with tofacitinib. Every receptor here comes from a human donor with alopecia areata.

The chain carries TRBV4-1 and TRBJ2-2; D remains unclear. Germline values: CDR1 MGHRA, CDR2 YSYEKL. The CDR3 sequence is 16 residues long. Between the trimmed V and J ends, which lost 4 bases and 1 base, there was a span of 13 bases. DNA for the CDR3: TGCGCCAGCAGCCCAAGGTGGGATATGAACACCGGGGAGCTGTTTTTT. This gives the protein CASSPRWDMNTGELFF.

This clone has more than one count but fewer than ten. J is TRBJ2-5 and V is TRBV7-9; 9 nucleotides agree with TRBD2. The germline V gene has CDR1 SEHNR and CDR2 FQNEAQ (reference sequence). CDR3 size: 16 residues. V dropped 5 bases and J dropped 4; count of bases not matched to a gene: 11. CDR3 in DNA: TGTGCCAGCAGCGTGCCGGGCGGACTAGCGAGAGAGACCCAGTACTTC. Encoded protein: CASSVPGGLARETQYF.

This chain connects TRBV4-1 to TRBJ1-1; possibly TRBD1 for D (6 bases). CDR1 and CDR2 from the germline V gene are MGHRA and YSYEKL. The CDR3 runs 15 residues. V dropped 5 bases and J dropped 0 bases, with 13 bases sitting between them. The CDR3 nucleotides read TGCGCCAGCAGCAATACGGGACACCTGAACACTGAAGCTTTCTTT. Amino acids: CASSNTGHLNTEAFF.

This clone turned up a few times. The rearrangement links TRBV19 to TRBJ2-7; 9 nucleotides agree with TRBD1. The ends lost 7 bases at V and 2 bases at J; junction bases unmatched: 6. The germline gives CDR1 LNHDA, CDR2 SQIVND (reference sequence). The CDR3 loop spans 14 amino acids. The CDR3 DNA reads as TGTGCCAGTAACCGGGACAGGGACGCCTACGAGCAGTACTTC. It codes for CASNRDRDAYEQYF. The variable domain in full, completed from reference TRBV19 and TRBJ2-7, reads DGGITQSPKYLFRKEGQNVTLSCEQNLNHDAMYWYRQDPGQGLRLIYYSQIVNDFQKGDIAEGYSVSREKKESFPLTVTSAQKNPTAFYLCASNRDRDAYEQYFGPGTRLTVT.

This rearrangement joins TRBV29-1 to TRBJ1-2; maybe TRBD1 (6 bases). V dropped 4 bases and J dropped 8 bases, with 11 bases sitting between them. This CDR3 has 11 residues. In germline, CDR1 is SQVTM, CDR2 ANQGSEA. In nucleotides, the CDR3 is TGCAGCGTTGCGGAACAGGGAGGCTACACCTTC. This gives the protein CSVAEQGGYTF. Full variable domain (remainder filled in from reference TRBV29-1 and TRBJ1-2): SAVISQKPSRDICQRGTSLTIQCQVDSQVTMMFWYRQQPGQSLTLIATANQGSEATYESGFVIDKFPISRPNLTFSTLTVSNMSPEDSSIYLCSVAEQGGYTFGSGTRLTVV.

The CDR3 region has the DNA TGTGCCAGCAGCCCGGGACCTCGTATTGGCATTCAGTACTTC. Protein product: CASSPGPRIGIQYF. V and J are TRBV14 and TRBJ2-4; D possibly uses TRBD1 or TRBD2 (5 bases each). The CDR3 covers 14 residues. Germline CDR1 reads SGHDN; CDR2 reads FVKESK. The ends were cut back, 4 bases at V and 9 bases at J, with 16 bases in the middle.

A single count supports this clone. The V call is TRBV7-2, the J call TRBJ1-1; D is unresolved. CDR1 is SGHTA, CDR2 FQGNSA, per germline. With 1 base removed from V and 4 bases from J, the gap between germline ends came to 7 bases. This CDR3 has 13 amino acids. This CDR3 reads CASSLEGLTEAFF. The CDR3 nucleotides are TGTGCCAGCAGCTTAGAAGGTCTCACTGAAGCTTTCTTT.

The V and J genes are TRBV11-2 and TRBJ2-5; a possible D gene is TRBD2 (6 bases). This CDR3 has 13 residues. V lost 5 bases to trimming and J lost 5 bases, with 12 bases between them. The germline CDR1 and CDR2 sequences are SGHAT and FQNNGV. CDR3 amino acids: CASSTLAVETQYF. The CDR3 nucleotides are TGTGCCAGCAGCACACTAGCAGTGGAGACCCAGTACTTC.

This clone was detected only a few times. The gene calls are TRBV5-1 and TRBJ1-5; 7 bases match TRBD1. Germline assignment: CDR1 SGHRS and CDR2 YFSETQ. This CDR3 comprises 15 residues. J was trimmed by 1 base and V by 4 bases; bases with no gene match: 5. This CDR3 reads CASSMTGMSNQPQHF. The CDR3 DNA sequence: TGCGCCAGCAGCATGACAGGGATGAGCAATCAGCCCCAGCATTTT. Based on the CDR3 plus reference TRBV5-1 and TRBJ1-5, the full variable domain is KAGVTQTPRYLIKTRGQQVTLSCSPISGHRSVSWYQQTPGQGLQFLFEYFSETQRNKGNFPGRFSGRQFSNSRSEMNVSTLELGDSALYLCASSMTGMSNQPQHFGDGTRLSIL.

The rearrangement links TRBV25-1 to TRBJ2-1; D is unresolved. The CDR3 has 12 residues. CDR1 MGHDK and CDR2 SYGVNS come from the germline V gene. With 0 bases removed from V and 10 bases from J, the gap between germline ends came to 7 bases. The CDR3 nucleotides read TGTGCCAGCAGTGAATATCGGTCGGAGCAGTTCTTC. It yields the protein CASSEYRSEQFF. Filled out from reference TRBV25-1 and TRBJ2-1, the complete variable domain reads EADIYQTPRYLVIGTGKKITLECSQTMGHDKMYWYQQDPGMELHLIHYSYGVNSTEKGDLSSESTVSRIRTEHFPLTLESARPSHTSQYLCASSEYRSEQFFGPGTRLTVL.

The chain employs TRBV6-5 and TRBJ1-1; TRBD1 matches 9 bases. CDR1 and CDR2 from the germline V gene are MNHEY and SVGAGI. The CDR3 spans 15 residues. V was clipped by 5 bases and J by 2 bases; unmatched bases: 6. This chain's CDR3 is CASSLPGQGNTEAFF. CDR3 DNA sequence: TGTGCCAGCAGTCTTCCGGGACAGGGAAACACTGAAGCTTTCTTT.

This clone turned up a few times. The chain uses TRBV11-2 and TRBJ1-2; D unresolved. V dropped 1 base and J dropped 5 bases, with 8 bases sitting between them. CDR3 length equals 13 residues. Germline CDR1 is SGHAT and CDR2 is FQNNGV. CDR3 nucleotide sequence: TGTGCCAGCAGCTTAGGAGGCCAGTATGGCTACACCTTC. Protein: CASSLGGQYGYTF.

The rearrangement joins TRBV6-5 to TRBJ1-1; D uncertain. Trimming pared 2 bases from V and 0 bases from J, leaving 7 bases between. The CDR3 has 14 residues. CDR1 is MNHEY, CDR2 SVGAGI, per germline. The CDR3 region is CASSYGRMNTEAFF. CDR3 sequence (DNA): TGTGCCAGCAGTTACGGGAGGATGAACACTGAAGCTTTCTTT.

The chain recombines TRBV29-1 with TRBJ1-2; 7 bases fit TRBD1. The trim removed 2 bases at V and 8 bases at J, leaving 11 bases unmatched. Germline loops: CDR1 SQVTM, CDR2 ANQGSEA. The CDR3 spans 14 residues. The CDR3 loop reads CSVEKSTGLDGYTF. CDR3 bases: TGCAGCGTTGAAAAATCGACAGGGCTTGACGGCTACACCTTC.

This chain links TRBV5-4 with TRBJ2-5; 12 bases match TRBD2. Per the germline V gene, CDR1 is SGHNT and CDR2 is YYREEE (reference sequence). The junction had 5 bases not matched to a gene; V was cut back by 3 bases and J by 2 bases. The length of the CDR3 is 16 residues. CDR3 region: CASSSQTSGRQETQYF. The CDR3 DNA reads TGTGCCAGCAGCTCCCAGACTAGCGGGAGACAAGAGACCCAGTACTTC.

The chain links TRBV7-2 to TRBJ2-1, with TRBD1 matching over 9 bases. V lost 4 bases, J lost 4 bases, and 5 bases stayed unmatched. The CDR3 is 15 amino acids. CDR1 is SGHTA and CDR2 is FQGNSA in the germline V gene. The CDR3 protein is CASSSGQGPYNEQFF. As DNA, the CDR3 is TGTGCCAGCAGCTCCGGACAGGGGCCTTACAATGAGCAGTTCTTC. Full variable domain (missing parts from reference TRBV7-2 and TRBJ2-1): GAGVSQSPSNKVTEKGKDVELRCDPISGHTALYWYRQSLGQGLEFLIYFQGNSAPDKSGLPSDRFSAERTGGSVSTLTIQRTQQEDSAVYLCASSSGQGPYNEQFFGPGTRLTVL.

The chain recombines TRBV15 with TRBJ2-5; D unclear. The CDR3 has 14 residues. Germline assignment: CDR1 LNHNV and CDR2 YYDKDF (reference sequence). V shed 0 bases and J shed 2 bases, with 7 bases lying between them. The CDR3 reads CATSRDQIQETQYF. Here the CDR3 DNA reads TGTGCCACCAGCAGAGATCAGATACAAGAGACCCAGTACTTC. Supplemented by reference TRBV15 and TRBJ2-5, the full variable domain reads DAMVIQNPRYQVTQFGKPVTLSCSQTLNHNVMYWYQQKSSQAPKLLFHYYDKDFNNEADTPDNFQSRRPNTSFCFLDIRSPGLGDTAMYLCATSRDQIQETQYFGPGTRLLVL.

The chain recombines TRBV10-3 with TRBJ2-3; D gene unclear. In germline, CDR1 is ENHRY, CDR2 SYGVKD. The CDR3 spans 12 residues. Deletions cut 7 bases from V and 0 bases from J, with 5 bases between. The CDR3 spells CAITTSTDTQYF. CDR3 nucleotide sequence: TGTGCCATCACTACTAGCACAGATACGCAGTATTTT.

This clone has only a few counts. The chain couples TRBV5-1 to TRBJ2-5; the D is unclear. The CDR3 extends over 15 amino acids. Germline CDR1 SGHRS, CDR2 YFSETQ. V lost 4 bases, J lost 2 bases, and 15 bases lay in between. The DNA for the CDR3 is TGCGCCAGCAGCCCGGTTGCGTCGCTGCAAGAGACCCAGTACTTC. It specifies CASSPVASLQETQYF.

J is TRBJ1-1 and V is TRBV7-2, with D possibly being TRBD1 (6 bases). The length of the CDR3 is 15 residues. Germline-derived CDR1 and CDR2 are SGHTA and FQGNSA. V shed 2 bases and J shed 3 bases, with 13 bases lying between them. Written as DNA, the CDR3 is TGTGCCAGCAGCTTAAGTGGCCAGGGGTACACTGAAGCTTTCTTT. It yields the protein CASSLSGQGYTEAFF.

The J gene is TRBJ2-7, the V gene TRBV5-1; the D gene is possibly TRBD1 (6 bases). CDR3 length: 14 amino acids. V was clipped by 4 bases and J by 2 bases, with 13 bases between them. The germline CDR1 and CDR2 sequences are SGHRS and YFSETQ. CDR3 protein: CASSTWTDAYEQYF. CDR3 nucleotide sequence: TGCGCCAGCAGCACCTGGACAGACGCCTACGAGCAGTACTTC.

This chain joins TRBV28 and TRBJ2-7, with 7 bases matching TRBD2. Germline loops: CDR1 MDHEN, CDR2 SYDVKM. The CDR3 contains 17 residues. After removal of 1 base from V and 2 bases from J, the junction contained 11 bases not matched to a gene. The CDR3 DNA sequence: TGTGCCAGCAGTTTATCTGCCGTGGGAGGGCTACCCTACGAGCAGTACTTC. Protein product: CASSLSAVGGLPYEQYF.

As to this clone: Other DNA sequences in the same sample also yield this CDR3. This rearrangement joins TRBV5-4 to TRBJ2-5; D is ambiguous. CDR1 and CDR2 (germline): SGHNT, YYREEE (reference sequence). CDR3 length equals 12 residues. Trimming took 4 bases from V and 0 from J, leaving 4 bases between them. This CDR3 is CASSLDQETQYF. CDR3 bases: TGTGCCAGCAGCCTGGACCAAGAGACCCAGTACTTC.

The chain joins TRBV18 to TRBJ2-7; D is tentatively TRBD1 or TRBD2 (5 bases each). In germline, CDR1 is KGHSH, CDR2 LQKENI. This CDR3 spans 13 amino acids. V lost 3 bases and J 5 bases, leaving 11 bases between the germline ends. The CDR3 DNA reads as TGTGCCAGCTCACCTCGCAGGGACCACGAGCAGTACTTC. It encodes CASSPRRDHEQYF.

The V gene is TRBV2, the J gene TRBJ2-5; 11 bases match TRBD2. Germline CDR1 SNHLY, CDR2 FYNNEI. V trimming: 7 bases; J trimming: 4 bases; junction bases outside the gene matches: 8. The CDR3 runs to 15 residues. The chain's CDR3 is CASTSGGTGPETQYF. The DNA of the CDR3 is TGTGCCAGCACTAGCGGGGGGACGGGCCCAGAGACCCAGTACTTC.

This chain joins TRBV9 and TRBJ1-1; 7 bases fit TRBD1. Trimming took 0 bases from V and 1 from J; bases not matched to a gene: 9. Germline CDR1 is SGDLS and CDR2 is YYNGEE. The CDR3 is 17 residues long. CDR3 loop: CASSVEGGGASNTEAFF. In DNA form, the CDR3 reads TGTGCCAGCAGCGTAGAAGGAGGGGGCGCATCGAACACTGAAGCTTTCTTT. Full variable domain (missing parts from reference TRBV9 and TRBJ1-1): DSGVTQTPKHLITATGQRVTLRCSPRSGDLSVYWYQQSLDQGLQFLIQYYNGEERAKGNILERFSAQQFPDLHSELNLSSLELGDSALYFCASSVEGGGASNTEAFFGQGTRLTVV.

The chain is built from TRBV7-6 and TRBJ2-5, with D uncertain. V was pared by 0 bases and J by 5 bases, with 10 bases between. This CDR3 has 14 residues. Per the germline V gene, CDR1 is SGHVS and CDR2 is FNYEAQ. The CDR3 loop is CASSLAGRTETQYF. CDR3 DNA: TGTGCCAGCAGCTTAGCGGGCAGGACGGAGACCCAGTACTTC.